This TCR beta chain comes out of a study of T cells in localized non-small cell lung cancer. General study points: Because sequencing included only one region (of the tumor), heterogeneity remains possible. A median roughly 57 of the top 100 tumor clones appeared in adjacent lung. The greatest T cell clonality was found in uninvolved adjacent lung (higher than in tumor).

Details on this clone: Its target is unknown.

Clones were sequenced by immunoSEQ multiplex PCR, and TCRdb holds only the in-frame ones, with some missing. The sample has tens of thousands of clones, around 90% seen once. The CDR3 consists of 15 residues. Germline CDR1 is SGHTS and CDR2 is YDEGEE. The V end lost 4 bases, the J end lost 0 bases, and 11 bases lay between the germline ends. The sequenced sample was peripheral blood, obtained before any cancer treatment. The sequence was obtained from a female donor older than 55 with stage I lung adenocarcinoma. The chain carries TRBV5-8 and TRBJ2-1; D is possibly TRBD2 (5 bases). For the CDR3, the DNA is TGTGCCAGCAGCAAGAGCGGCAGCTCCTACAATGAGCAGTTCTTC. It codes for CASSKSGSSYNEQFF.